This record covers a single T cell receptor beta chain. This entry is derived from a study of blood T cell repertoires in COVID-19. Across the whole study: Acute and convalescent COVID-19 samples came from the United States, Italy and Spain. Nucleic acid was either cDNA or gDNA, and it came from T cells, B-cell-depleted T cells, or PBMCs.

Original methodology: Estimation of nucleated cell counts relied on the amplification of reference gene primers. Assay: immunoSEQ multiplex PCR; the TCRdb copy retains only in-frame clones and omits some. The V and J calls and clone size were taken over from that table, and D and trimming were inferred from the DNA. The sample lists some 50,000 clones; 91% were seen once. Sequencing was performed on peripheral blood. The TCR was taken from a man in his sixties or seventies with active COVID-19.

This CDR3 reads CASSEQGYSNEQFF. CDR3 sequence (DNA): TGTGCCAGCAGTGAACAGGGGTATAGCAATGAGCAGTTCTTC. This chain connects TRBV2 to TRBJ2-1, with D tentatively TRBD1 (6 bases). There are 14 residues in the CDR3. V gave up 2 bases and J gave up 6 bases, with 11 bases separating them. Germline CDR1 and CDR2: SNHLY and FYNNEI.